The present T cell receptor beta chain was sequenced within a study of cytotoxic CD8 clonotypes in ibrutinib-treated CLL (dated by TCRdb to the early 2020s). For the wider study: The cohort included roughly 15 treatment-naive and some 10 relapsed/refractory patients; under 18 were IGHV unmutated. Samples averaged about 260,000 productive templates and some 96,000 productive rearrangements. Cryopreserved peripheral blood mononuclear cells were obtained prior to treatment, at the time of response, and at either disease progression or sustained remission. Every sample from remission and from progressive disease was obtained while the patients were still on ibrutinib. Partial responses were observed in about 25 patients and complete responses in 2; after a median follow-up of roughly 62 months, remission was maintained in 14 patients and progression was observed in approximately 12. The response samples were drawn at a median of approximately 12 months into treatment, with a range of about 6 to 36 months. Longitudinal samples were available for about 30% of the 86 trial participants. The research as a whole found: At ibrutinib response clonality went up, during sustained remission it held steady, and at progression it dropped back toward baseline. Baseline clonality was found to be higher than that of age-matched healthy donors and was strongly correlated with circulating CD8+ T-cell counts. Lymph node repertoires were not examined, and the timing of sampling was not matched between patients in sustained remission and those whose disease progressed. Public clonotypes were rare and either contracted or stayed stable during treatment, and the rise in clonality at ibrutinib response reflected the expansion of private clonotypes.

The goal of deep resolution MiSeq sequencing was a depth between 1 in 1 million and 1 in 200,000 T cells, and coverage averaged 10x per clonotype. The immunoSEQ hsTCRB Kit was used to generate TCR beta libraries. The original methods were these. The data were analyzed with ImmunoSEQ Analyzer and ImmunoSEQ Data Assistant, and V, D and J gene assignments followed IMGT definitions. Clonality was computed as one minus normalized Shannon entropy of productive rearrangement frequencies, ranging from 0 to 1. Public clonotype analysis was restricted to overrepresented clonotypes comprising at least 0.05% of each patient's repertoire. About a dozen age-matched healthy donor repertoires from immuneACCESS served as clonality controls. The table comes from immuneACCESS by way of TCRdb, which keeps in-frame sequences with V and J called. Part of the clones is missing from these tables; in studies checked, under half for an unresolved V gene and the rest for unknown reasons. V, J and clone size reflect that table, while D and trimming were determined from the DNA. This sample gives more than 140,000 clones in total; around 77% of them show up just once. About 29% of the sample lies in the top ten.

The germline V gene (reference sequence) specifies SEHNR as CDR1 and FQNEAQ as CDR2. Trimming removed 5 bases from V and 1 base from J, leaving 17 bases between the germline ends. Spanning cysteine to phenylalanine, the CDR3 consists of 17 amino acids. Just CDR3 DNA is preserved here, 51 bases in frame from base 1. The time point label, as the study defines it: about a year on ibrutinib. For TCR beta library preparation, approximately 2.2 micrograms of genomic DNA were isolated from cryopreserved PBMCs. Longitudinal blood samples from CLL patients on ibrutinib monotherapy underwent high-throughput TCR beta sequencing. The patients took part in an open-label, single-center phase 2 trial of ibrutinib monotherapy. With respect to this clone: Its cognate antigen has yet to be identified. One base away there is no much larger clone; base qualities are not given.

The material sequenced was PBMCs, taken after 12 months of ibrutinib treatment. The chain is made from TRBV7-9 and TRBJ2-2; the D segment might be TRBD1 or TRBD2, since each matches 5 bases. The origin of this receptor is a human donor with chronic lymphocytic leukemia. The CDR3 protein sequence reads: CASSKFGDHRNTGELFF. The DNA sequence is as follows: TGTGCCAGCAGCAAATTCGGGGACCATCGGAACACCGGGGAGCTGTTTTTT.